Following are 10 T cell receptor beta chains from one sample sequenced in a study of shared clonotypes between healthy human individuals. Data came from immunoSEQ multiplex PCR; TCRdb stores just in-frame clones and leaves some out. In the table there are about 2.4 million clones, more than 85% of which are singletons. The sample consisted of naive CD4+ T cells from PBMCs. Regarding subset: CD45RA+ positively selected. These receptors were taken from a man aged 18-30 years in good health. Some clones in this sample may be carry-over from other donors' samples.

The gene calls are TRBV28 and TRBJ2-7; D tentatively fits TRBD1 or TRBD2 (5 bases each). CDR1 and CDR2 (germline): MDHEN, SYDVKM. V was clipped by 2 bases and J by 2 bases, with 10 bases between them. This CDR3 is 14 amino acids long. CDR3 amino acids: CASSLITGPYEQYF. CDR3 nucleotide sequence: TGTGCCAGCAGTTTAATCACGGGACCCTACGAGCAGTACTTC. The variable domain in full, with the rest retrieved from reference TRBV28 and TRBJ2-7, is DVKVTQSSRYLVKRTGEKVFLECVQDMDHENMFWYRQDPGLGLRLIYFSYDVKMKEKGDIPEGYSVSREKKERFSLILESASTNQTSMYLCASSLITGPYEQYFGPGTRLTVT.

V usage is TRBV19 and J usage is TRBJ2-3; a possible D gene is TRBD1 (6 bases). V was cut by 6 bases and J by 2 bases, with 15 bases left in between. Germline-derived CDR1 and CDR2 are LNHDA and SQIVND (reference sequence). The length of the CDR3 is 15 residues. CDR3: CASSRTATNTDTQYF. For the CDR3, the DNA is TGTGCCAGTAGCAGGACAGCGACAAACACAGATACGCAGTATTTT. The whole variable domain, filled in from reference TRBV19 and TRBJ2-3, reads DGGITQSPKYLFRKEGQNVTLSCEQNLNHDAMYWYRQDPGQGLRLIYYSQIVNDFQKGDIAEGYSVSREKKESFPLTVTSAQKNPTAFYLCASSRTATNTDTQYFGPGTRLTVL.

The chain combines TRBV5-5 with TRBJ2-7; TRBD2 matches at 10 bases. Per germline, CDR1 SGHKS and CDR2 YYEKEE (reference sequence). The CDR3 has 16 amino acids. V was clipped by 0 bases and J by 5 bases; unmatched bases: 8. CDR3 sequence (DNA): TGTGCCAGCAGCTTGGTTCCTAGCGGGAGTTTCAACGAGCAGTACTTC. This sequence encodes CASSLVPSGSFNEQYF.

About this clone itself: This likely reflects a read error, since a far larger clone is one base away. Different DNA sequences within this sample yield the same CDR3. This chain links TRBV30 with TRBJ1-3; D is undetermined. The CDR3 spans 14 residues. Trimming cost V 0 bases and J 4 bases, with 10 bases left between them. Germline assignment: CDR1 GTSNPN and CDR2 SVGIG (reference sequence). The CDR3 nucleotides are TGTGCCTGGAGTGTAGGGTTCTCCGGAAACACCATATATTTT. This gives the protein CAWSVGFSGNTIYF. The full variable domain, rest sourced from reference TRBV30 and TRBJ1-3, is SQTIHQWPATLVQPVGSPLSLECTVEGTSNPNLYWYRQAAGRGLQLLFYSVGIGQISSEVPQNLSASRPQDRQFILSSKKLLLSDSGFYLCAWSVGFSGNTIYFGEGSWLTVV.

As concerns this clone: Other DNA sequences within the sample encode an identical CDR3. The rearrangement uses TRBV5-1 and TRBJ1-5, with TRBD1 as a possible D gene (6 bases). CDR1 and CDR2 from the germline V gene are SGHRS and YFSETQ. This CDR3 region has 15 residues. Trimming cost V 4 bases and J 3 bases, with 14 bases left between them. The CDR3 DNA follows: TGCGCCAGCAGCCCACTCACAGGGTCCAATCAGCCCCAGCATTTT. Translation gives CASSPLTGSNQPQHF.

V gene TRBV7-2 combines with J gene TRBJ1-2; D remains unclear. The CDR3 consists of 14 residues. In germline, CDR1 is SGHTA, CDR2 FQGNSA. V lost 1 base, J lost 4 bases, and 10 bases lay in between. CDR3 in DNA: TGTGCCAGCAGCTTAGTGCCGTCCCCCTATGGCTACACCTTC. Protein sequence: CASSLVPSPYGYTF.

In regard to this clone: This sample also contains other DNA sequences that code for the same CDR3. The gene calls are TRBV5-6 and TRBJ1-2; D ambiguous. The CDR3 loop spans 12 amino acids. V shed 4 bases and J shed 2 bases, with 6 bases lying between them. The germline V gene encodes CDR1 SGHDT and CDR2 YYEEEE. The CDR3 sequence is CASSLGNYGYTF. CDR3 nucleotide sequence: TGTGCCAGCAGCCTAGGCAACTATGGCTACACCTTC.

V usage is TRBV5-4 and J usage is TRBJ1-2, with D possibly TRBD1 on 5 matching bases. The germline gives CDR1 SGHNT, CDR2 YYREEE (reference sequence). The V end was cut by 0 bases, the J end by 0 bases, with 9 bases between. This CDR3 contains 15 residues. CDR3 sequence (DNA): TGTGCCAGCAGCTTGGTCAGGGCCACTAACTATGGCTACACCTTC. It yields the protein CASSLVRATNYGYTF.

This chain links TRBV11-3 with TRBJ2-2, with D unclear. This CDR3 has 12 amino acids. V dropped 1 base and J dropped 8 bases, with 5 bases sitting between them. CDR1 and CDR2 from the germline V gene are SGHNT and YENEEA. The CDR3 sequence is CASSLAIGELFF. CDR3 in DNA: TGTGCCAGCAGCTTAGCTATTGGGGAGCTGTTTTTT.

This sequence joins TRBV15 and TRBJ1-4; no definite D call. The V end was cut by 2 bases, the J end by 5 bases, with 21 bases between. CDR3 length: 18 residues. The germline CDR1 and CDR2 sequences are LNHNV and YYDKDF (reference sequence). The CDR3 protein is CATSRRPAGGRVNEKLFF. The CDR3 nucleotides read TGTGCCACCAGCAGACGCCCCGCGGGAGGGAGAGTAAATGAAAAACTGTTTTTT. The whole variable domain, filled in from reference TRBV15 and TRBJ1-4, reads DAMVIQNPRYQVTQFGKPVTLSCSQTLNHNVMYWYQQKSSQAPKLLFHYYDKDFNNEADTPDNFQSRRPNTSFCFLDIRSPGLGDTAMYLCATSRRPAGGRVNEKLFFGSGTQLSVL.